This TCR beta chain originates from a study of cytomegalovirus exposure and HLA in healthy donors (dated by TCRdb to 2016 to 2017). The study in broad terms: An earlier analysis of about 530 of the donors reported approximately 300 Gb of sequence data and roughly 120 million unique TCR beta sequences obtained from about 200 million T cells. An early release covering about 600 HLA-typed donors comprised roughly 300 gigabases of sequencing data and some 79 million unique TCR sequences. The genetic ancestry cluster associated with self-reported Caucasian donors included about 84% of the 300 to 400 genotyped donors. The aim of the study was to test whether cataloging public T cell receptors could identify signatures of past pathogen exposure. The study profiled the T cell repertoires of 500 to 800 subjects by immunosequencing and related them to cytomegalovirus serostatus. Along with the approximately 670-subject first cohort, a separate validation cohort of over 90 different subjects was used. To predict cytomegalovirus infection status, the study brought together high-throughput TCR immunosequencing, statistical association of individual TCRs with disease status, and machine learning. In a later analysis, previously published TCR beta repertoires from about 640 donors were re-analyzed and high-resolution HLA genotyping was added so that TCR occurrence patterns could be studied. The later analysis used no new phenotypic data to find candidate immune exposures, relying instead on TCR beta sequences and their occurrence across donors. To decide whether each TCR beta V gene segment behaved as functional or pseudogenic, an earlier analysis of some 600 of the donors relied on high-throughput TCR beta sequencing. Alongside the repertoire data, information on donor age, sex, ethnicity and CMV serostatus was compiled. In a later genetic analysis, genome-wide SNP genotypes for about 65% of the roughly 670 donors were used, and that subset was treated as a discovery cohort. All discovery cohort repertoires had been generated using a single sequencing platform. HLA typing covered class I and class II loci at four-digit resolution. The number of donors typed differed by locus, with about 620-630 for A, B, C, DRB1 and DQB1, around 500 for DQA1, 606 for DPA1, and some 440 for DPB1. About 5 DR-DQ haplotypes were handled as single units for association and clustering, since linkage in the cohort was strong. Across under 500 genotyped donors of the cohort, an average of about 240,000 unique TCR beta nucleotide sequences per donor were sequenced, and 15% to 20% of those sequences were non-productive.

Study-wide conclusions, independent of this receptor: While some public TCRs were present in many individuals, most TCR sequences turned up only very rarely across donors. Roughly uniform sequencing depth across donors was assumed in presence/absence analyses, although this assumption may not hold. The only immune exposure information available for the cohort was CMV serostatus. Most CMV-associated TCR beta chains appeared to be HLA-restricted in a later analysis, and the HLA associations seemed to be driven largely by CMV exposure. In an earlier analysis of 587 of the donors, most TCR beta V segments were observed in productive rearrangements about 87% or about 30% of the time, broadly matching IMGT annotations. In both the original and validation cohorts, the classifier was reported to diagnose cytomegalovirus status with high specificity and sensitivity. The sequencing pipeline was judged likely to have produced a cluster of highly shared sequence variants as a technical artifact. According to a later genetic analysis, donors in an Asian-associated ancestry cluster had fewer N-insertions in productive TCRs than the approximately 630-donor mean. Several of the top co-occurrence clusters appeared to be linked to parvovirus B19, influenza, CMV and Epstein-Barr virus, according to a later analysis. Some IMGT-functional V segments, including TRBV6-2 and TRBV6-3, could not be told apart with the 87-base-pair reads, so those segments were excluded. Because counts were too low, seventeen rarely observed V segments, including chromosome 9 orphons, were excluded from the earlier analysis of some 540 of the donors. A total of 150 to 200 TCR beta chains were listed by the study as associated with cytomegalovirus. Because some donors lacked HLA typing at each locus, the association tests relied only on the typed subset. A further reported finding was that TCR beta sequences accurately predicted the HLA-A and HLA-B alleles for most subjects in the first cohort. Linkage disequilibrium might explain the correlated functional status among segregating V segments, but an unknown experimental factor could not be excluded. A later genetic analysis associated a missense DCLRE1C variant with V-gene and J-gene trimming of TCR beta chains, and an independent cohort replicated the association. In a later analysis, HLA-associated TCR beta chains were found to be more clonally expanded and to have lower generation probabilities than equally common non-associated chains. A later analysis associated 16,951 TCR beta sequences with specific HLA alleles at a false discovery rate of 0.05. The cohort was sequenced for TCR beta chains only, and without alpha or paired-chain data the features that could be detected were limited. In vitro tests confirmed that a few of the cytomegalovirus-associated TCR beta chains recognize cytomegalovirus antigens. Strong co-occurrence of HLA alleles, especially DR and DQ, made assigning TCR associations to individual alleles difficult. In a later analysis, TCR association rates were found to vary across HLA loci, with the most associated TCRs seen for DRB1 alleles and the fewest for HLA-C alleles. The authors suggested that the approach could potentially be extended to other disease states and immunological phenotypes.

The cohort comprised some 680 healthy bone marrow donors. Cohort members were all nominally healthy when sampled, although unrecorded immune exposures were likely present. The donor tested CMV seropositive and was one of the 289 seropositive cohort members. A peripheral blood sample was collected from each donor, and TCR beta sequencing was performed on peripheral blood mononuclear cells. The Qiagen DNeasy Blood Extraction Kit was used to extract genomic DNA from the blood cell samples. On this clone: The specificity of this receptor is unknown. No clone much larger than this one lies a single base away; base qualities are absent.

The library was generated by the immunoSEQ multiplex PCR assay. For the multiplex PCR, a mixture combining 60 forward primers for TCR Vbeta segments and 13 reverse primers for TCR Jbeta segments was used. A multiplex PCR assay on genomic DNA amplified the CDR3 region of rearranged TCR beta genes. The amplified TCR beta libraries were sequenced on the Illumina HiSeq System as 87-base-pair reads. In the source study's methods: A later analysis counted 75 million to 100 million unique TCR beta chains across the 640 or so repertoires, and 10 million to 11 million of these chains were shared by at least two donors. Raw reads were error-corrected and collapsed into unique sequences with a nearest-neighbor algorithm that merged closely related sequences to remove PCR and sequencing errors. CDR3 sequences were aligned to IMGT reference sequences to assign V, D and J gene segments. For a sequence to be retained, at least a six-nucleotide match to both a V gene segment and a J gene segment was required. A rearrangement was called productive if the CDR3 had no stop codons and remained in frame with V and J, and every other rearrangement was called non-productive. Following IMGT convention, CDR3 was defined as the stretch from the second conserved V-encoded cysteine up to the conserved J-encoded phenylalanine. In an earlier analysis of around 600 of the donors, sequences lacking an unambiguous match to a single V gene segment were excluded. An earlier analysis of 450 to 650 of the donors called V segments functional above 56.7% productive rearrangements and segregating when the between-donor standard deviation exceeded 5%. A statistical classification framework was built to diagnose cytomegalovirus status from the catalog of TCR beta chain sequences. A later analysis assigned V and J genes by comparing TCR nucleotide sequences with IMGT/GENE-DB human TR gene sequences. Using the TCRdist pipeline, a later analysis assigned CDR3 sequences along with most-parsimonious VDJ recombination scenarios. In a later analysis, every TCR beta chain was defined by the combination of its CDR3 amino acid sequence and its V-gene family, and reads without a unique V-gene family were dropped. In a later analysis, 450 to 600 highly shared, low-generation-probability nucleotide sequences were removed to address suspected cross-contamination and a sequencing artifact. In a later analysis, a clonal expansion index for each public chain was calculated from normalized within-repertoire ranks of inferred template counts. Generation probabilities in a later analysis came from a VDJ recombination model fitted to out-of-frame rearrangements, and those results were checked against IGoR. Hypergeometric tests were used in a later analysis to score TCR-TCR, TCR-HLA and TCR-CMV co-occurrence, with a repertoire-size bias correction applied to the TCR pairs. A later analysis estimated false discovery rates by permuting HLA or CMV assignments 20 times. In a later analysis, co-occurring TCRs were grouped using DBSCAN, with TCRdist sequence similarity added in when clustering inside HLA-allele-positive subsets. Repertoires with fewer than 30,000 or more than 120,000 public chains were left out of co-occurrence clustering, as were a handful of repertoires with anomalous nucleotide sharing. The clones in this table, taken by TCRdb from immuneACCESS, are in-frame only. Not every clone is retained; where verified, under half of the shortfall comes from an unresolved V gene, and the cause of the rest is unknown. V and J calls and clone size are those listed in that table; D and trimming were worked out from the DNA. This sample has about 180,000 clones in its table, and approximately 73% of those were observed once. The ten biggest clones cover 2% to 2.5% of the sample.

V lost 5 bases and J lost 5 bases, and the count of bases not matched to a germline gene is 12. The CDR3 starts with the cysteine, ends with the phenylalanine, and has 16 residues. CDR3 DNA only is kept here, 48 bases in frame from base 1. From the germline V gene (reference sequence), CDR1 is SGHNT and CDR2 is YYREEE. The material sequenced was PBMCs. The sequence was obtained from a woman aged 30 to 39 in good health and CMV-seropositive. The chain couples TRBV5-4 to TRBJ1-2; 10 nucleotides in the junction match TRBD1. The CDR3 region reads CASSDPGGQGPYGYTF. The base sequence is TGTGCCAGCAGTGACCCGGGGGGACAGGGGCCTTATGGCTACACCTTC.